These 15 T cell receptor beta chains were all obtained from the same sample, sequenced in a study of T cells in Graves' hyperthyroidism and ophthalmopathy. Amplified regions were TCR beta CDR3 sequences from RNA transcripts. HTBI primers were used for first-round RT-PCR of the TCR CDR3. TCRdb analysed the multiplex PCR reads with MiXCR anew, one entry per CDR3 protein. The sample lists about 770,000 distinct CDR3 sequences, around 20% occurring once. The sequenced sample consisted of blood. Receptor source: a woman aged 45-65 years with Graves' hyperthyroidism that later progressed to Graves' ophthalmopathy.

The J gene is TRBJ1-2, the V gene TRBV5-1; 7 bases are shared with TRBD1. Germline trimming cut 2 bases from V and 8 bases from J; bases unmatched to any gene: 12. Looked up from germline, CDR1 is SGHRS and CDR2 is YFSETQ. The CDR3 consists of 15 residues. As DNA, the CDR3 is TGCGCCAGCAGCTTAGGTAGGGGGCGCTTGGGAGGCTACACCTTC. It codes for CASSLGRGRLGGYTF.

In this sample, this clonotype turned up many times. The genes are TRBV7-9 and TRBJ2-3, with D unresolved. The V end was cut by 10 bases, the J end by 5 bases, with 16 bases between. The CDR3 has 13 residues. Per germline, CDR1 SEHNR and CDR2 FQNEAQ (reference sequence). CDR3 in DNA: TGTGCCACTTTCGGTGTGGGCGGAGATACGCAGTATTTT. The encoded protein is CATFGVGGDTQYF.

The chain employs TRBV9 and TRBJ1-5; no firm D call. The germline V and J ends were trimmed by 3 bases and 0 bases, with 10 bases remaining between them. The germline gives CDR1 SGDLS, CDR2 YYNGEE. The CDR3 consists of 15 residues. The CDR3 DNA reads as TGTGCCAGCAGCGCCCGGGAGAGTAGCAATCAGCCCCAGCATTTT. Encoded protein: CASSARESSNQPQHF. Filled out from reference TRBV9 and TRBJ1-5, the complete variable domain reads DSGVTQTPKHLITATGQRVTLRCSPRSGDLSVYWYQQSLDQGLQFLIQYYNGEERAKGNILERFSAQQFPDLHSELNLSSLELGDSALYFCASSARESSNQPQHFGDGTRLSIL.

The chain has TRBV13 and TRBJ1-1; D ambiguous. Trimming shortened V by 3 bases and J by 1 base, and 9 bases separated the two germline ends. The CDR3 spans 14 residues. Germline assignment: CDR1 PRHDT and CDR2 FYEKMQ (reference sequence). This CDR3 is CASSFWQENTEAFF. The CDR3 DNA reads TGTGCCAGCAGCTTTTGGCAGGAGAACACTGAAGCTTTCTTT.

This clonotype was seen only a few times. The CDR3 here is CASSLISGEPTDTQYF. The CDR3 DNA reads as TGTGCCAGCAGCTTAATTTCTGGGGAGCCCACAGATACGCAGTATTTT. The chain has TRBV7-3 and TRBJ2-3; the D gene is possibly TRBD2 (5 bases). Per germline, CDR1 SGHTA and CDR2 FQGTGA. Trimming pared 1 base from V and 2 bases from J, leaving 13 bases between. The CDR3 length is 16 residues. Complete variable domain (other parts from reference TRBV7-3 and TRBJ2-3): GAGVSQTPSNKVTEKGKYVELRCDPISGHTALYWYRQSLGQGPEFLIYFQGTGAADDSGLPNDRFFAVRPEGSVSTLKIQRTERGDSAVYLCASSLISGEPTDTQYFGPGTRLTVL.

For the CDR3, the DNA is TGTGCCAGCAGTTACTCGGGGACCGGGACCGGAGCCAAAAACATTCAGTACTTC. This sequence encodes CASSYSGTGTGAKNIQYF. The genes are TRBV6-2 or TRBV6-3 and TRBJ2-4; D may correspond to TRBD1 or TRBD2 (5 bases each). CDR3 length: 18 amino acids. Looked up from germline, CDR1 is MNHEY and CDR2 is SVGEGT. V was trimmed by 0 bases and J by 0 bases, leaving 15 bases between them.

The rearrangement uses TRBV20-1 and TRBJ1-1, with D possibly TRBD1 on 6 matching bases. V lost 5 bases to trimming and J lost 2 bases, with 12 bases between them. The CDR3 covers 13 residues. The germline V gene has CDR1 DFQATT and CDR2 SNEGSKA (reference sequence). The CDR3 sequence is CSAPRTANTEAFF. The CDR3 DNA reads as TGCAGTGCTCCCCGGACAGCCAACACTGAAGCTTTCTTT.

The V and J genes are TRBV30 and TRBJ2-1; a possible D gene is TRBD2 (6 bases). The CDR3 has 15 residues. Germline values: CDR1 GTSNPN, CDR2 SVGIG (reference sequence). The V gene lost 3 bases and the J gene lost 8 bases, with 20 bases spanning the gap. The CDR3 bases are TGTGCCTGGAGCCCGGGACTCCTATCCGTGGATGAGCAGTTCTTC. Translation: CAWSPGLLSVDEQFF.

The chain couples TRBV20-1 to TRBJ1-2; D is unresolved. The CDR3 length is 12 residues. Trimming took 0 bases from V and 6 from J, leaving 8 bases between them. Germline V gene data show CDR1 as DFQATT and CDR2 as SNEGSKA (reference sequence). CDR3 nucleotide sequence: TGCAGTGCTAGAGAGGGTAGGGATGGCTACACCTTC. Its protein is CSAREGRDGYTF.

This clonotype was detected ten times or more. V and J are TRBV9 and TRBJ1-1; 10 bases align to TRBD1. This CDR3 is built from 17 residues. V lost 2 bases and J lost 3; bases outside the gene matches: 10. CDR1 and CDR2 from the germline V gene are SGDLS and YYNGEE. This CDR3 is CASSVGTGERVDTEAFF. CDR3 DNA sequence: TGTGCCAGCAGCGTCGGGACAGGGGAGCGGGTAGACACTGAAGCTTTCTTT.

In its sample, this clonotype was seen a few times. The V and J genes are TRBV6-2 or TRBV6-3 and TRBJ2-5, with TRBD2 matching over 13 bases. Germline V CDR1 and CDR2: MNHEY, SVGEGT. V was clipped by 0 bases and J by 2 bases; unmatched bases: 9. The CDR3 extends over 19 amino acids. The CDR3 sequence: CASSYSSPGLAGIQETQYF. In nucleotides, the CDR3 is TGTGCCAGCAGTTACTCCAGTCCGGGACTAGCGGGGATTCAAGAGACCCAGTACTTC.

As to this clonotype: At one end, the junction sequence differs from germline, possibly due to a read error. The V call is TRBV7-7, the J call TRBJ2-2, with TRBD1 matching 11 bases. CDR1 and CDR2 from the germline V gene are SSHAT and FNYEAQ (reference sequence). CDR3 length: 16 amino acids. CDR3 DNA: TGTGCTAGCAGCAACACCGGGACAGGGGGCACCGGGGAGCTGTTTTTT. It codes for CASSNTGTGGTGELFF.

This clonotype was counted at least ten times. The DNA for the CDR3 is TGCAGTGCTTTGGCTCTAGGCTCCTACAATGAGCAGTTCTTC. This gives the protein CSALALGSYNEQFF. The V call is TRBV20-1, the J call TRBJ2-1; no clear D gene. The ends were cut back, 5 bases at V and 0 bases at J, with 11 bases in the middle. The CDR3 contains 14 residues. The V gene's germline CDR1 is DFQATT and CDR2 SNEGSKA (reference sequence).

Concerning this clonotype: A much larger clone differs from this one at a single base, so this may be a read error. This chain uses TRBV5-6 with TRBJ2-2, with a weak D call TRBD2 (6 bases). The CDR3 is 15 amino acids. CDR1 and CDR2 from the germline V gene are SGHDT and YYEEEE. CDR3 bases: TGTGCCAGCAGCTTGGCGGCGGGGTCCCCCGCTGGAGCTTTATTT. Its translation: CASSLAAGSPAGALF.

There are many counts of this clonotype. V is TRBV7-9 and J is TRBJ1-1; tentative D call: TRBD1 (5 bases). Trimming stripped 3 bases from V and 8 bases from J, with 13 bases between. Germline CDR1 reads SEHNR; CDR2 reads FQNEAQ (reference sequence). The CDR3 is 13 amino acids. The CDR3, as DNA: TGTGCCAGCAGCTTGGCGGGACCCCTAGAAGCTTTCTTT. Residues: CASSLAGPLEAFF.